This T cell receptor (beta chain) emerged from a study of CD8+ T cells in alopecia areata. The overall study: Twice daily, treated patients received 5 to 10 mg of oral tofacitinib.

As the sequencing template, cDNA was produced by extracting RNA and reverse transcribing it. The repertoire was sequenced with immunoSEQ multiplex PCR; TCRdb's copy has only in-frame clones and lacks some. Of approximately 140,000 clones in the sample, 86% were seen once. Turning to this clone: No antigen is known for it.

The treatment was: oral pan-JAK inhibitor, 5-10 mg twice daily. Cell sorting was applied to PBMCs, and CD4+ and CD8+ T cells were collected. With 6 bases removed from V and 6 bases from J, the gap between germline ends came to 11 bases. The germline V gene has CDR1 MNHEY and CDR2 SVGAGI. This CDR3 is built from 13 residues. Study findings and constraints: Clonality in lesional scalp, especially alopecia totalis/universalis, exceeded that of normal scalp. Relative to mice, TCR sharing across patients was less clear, a difference possibly HLA-related.

This specimen consisted of CD8+ T cells sorted from blood, obtained at week 4, from a patient treated with tofacitinib. This TCR came from a human donor with alopecia areata. V usage is TRBV6-5 and J usage is TRBJ1-4; D remains ambiguous. CDR3 residues: CASSGPAYEKLFF. The CDR3 DNA sequence: TGTGCCAGCAGCGGGCCTGCATATGAAAAACTGTTTTTT.